These 10 T cell receptor beta chains were sequenced from one sample in a study of PD-1 blockade in classical Hodgkin lymphoma. Sequencing used immunoSEQ multiplex PCR; TCRdb keeps in-frame clones, though not all of them. This table has approximately 13,000 clones, 88% appearing once. The time point: cycle 4 day 1 (C4D1), after five to seven weeks of nivolumab. Every patient was affected by relapse after autologous stem cell transplantation, while exposure to brentuximab vedotin was not uniform. Magnetic negative selection purified CD4+ T cells from thawed PBMCs. The specimen comprised CD4+ T cells from blood, sampled before the fourth cycle of nivolumab. Source of these receptors: a human donor with classical Hodgkin lymphoma.

V usage is TRBV9 and J usage is TRBJ2-2; D is unresolved. The ends were cut back, 5 bases at V and 7 bases at J, with 12 bases in the middle. The CDR3 is 13 residues long. CDR1 and CDR2 from the germline V gene are SGDLS and YYNGEE. This chain's CDR3 is CASRESPIGELFF. In DNA, the CDR3 is TGTGCCAGCAGAGAGAGCCCCATCGGGGAGCTGTTTTTT.

V is TRBV5-1 and J is TRBJ2-5; D is ambiguous. The CDR3 runs 12 residues. The V gene's germline CDR1 is SGHRS and CDR2 YFSETQ. The V gene lost 0 bases and the J gene lost 5 bases, with 5 bases spanning the gap. CDR3 amino acids: CASSLVSETQYF. DNA of the CDR3: TGCGCCAGCAGCTTGGTTTCGGAGACCCAGTACTTC.

The chain uses TRBV14 and TRBJ2-1, with 7 nucleotides matching TRBD1. Germline V gene data show CDR1 as SGHDN and CDR2 as FVKESK. Trimming took 4 bases from V and 4 from J; bases not matched to a gene: 7. This CDR3 is 15 amino acids long. The CDR3 is CASSPGGRFYNEQFF. The CDR3 region has the DNA TGTGCCAGCAGCCCAGGGGGAAGATTTTACAATGAGCAGTTCTTC.

The chain combines TRBV7-8 with TRBJ2-1; D is perhaps TRBD2 (6 bases). The CDR3 covers 16 residues. Germline loops: CDR1 SGHVS, CDR2 FQNEAQ. Trimming stripped 6 bases from V and 0 bases from J, with 15 bases between. DNA of the CDR3: TGTGCCAGCAGAAAAAATAGCGGAAGCTCCTACAATGAGCAGTTCTTC. This translates into CASRKNSGSSYNEQFF.

The chain couples TRBV2 to TRBJ2-2; maybe TRBD1 (6 bases). This CDR3 region has 13 residues. Germline lookup yields CDR1 SNHLY and CDR2 FYNNEI. Trimming shortened V by 3 bases and J by 7 bases, and 9 bases separated the two germline ends. CDR3 DNA sequence: TGTGCCAGCAGTGAGCAGGGGTTCGGGGAGCTGTTTTTT. Translation: CASSEQGFGELFF.

The V gene is TRBV7-8, the J gene TRBJ1-5; D is unclear. Germline values: CDR1 SGHVS, CDR2 FQNEAQ. The germline V and J ends were trimmed by 0 bases and 7 bases, with 10 bases remaining between them. The CDR3 length is 14 residues. The CDR3 loop reads CASSLAYRAQPQHF. The DNA for the CDR3 is TGTGCCAGCAGCTTAGCATACCGTGCCCAGCCCCAGCATTTT.

The chain has TRBV2 and TRBJ2-3; perhaps TRBD2 as D (5 bases). CDR1 and CDR2 (germline): SNHLY, FYNNEI. Between the trimmed V and J ends, which lost 6 bases and 0 bases, there was a span of 7 bases. CDR3 length: 13 residues. CDR3 sequence reads: CASSLASTDTQYF. In nucleotides, the CDR3 is TGTGCCAGCAGCTTAGCGAGCACAGATACGCAGTATTTT.

The chain carries TRBV18 and TRBJ1-6; unclear D gene. Per the germline V gene, CDR1 is KGHSH and CDR2 is LQKENI. With 2 bases removed from V and 7 bases from J, the gap between germline ends came to 9 bases. This CDR3 is 14 amino acids long. CDR3 nucleotide sequence: TGTGCCAGCTCACCAAGGCGGGAGAATTCACCCCTCCACTTT. It is translated as CASSPRRENSPLHF.

This clone was observed once. CDR3 DNA: TGCGCCAGCAGCTCCGACGGTACTAGCACAGATACGCAGTATTTT. As protein: CASSSDGTSTDTQYF. The V and J genes are TRBV5-1 and TRBJ2-3, with D uncertain. Trimming shortened V by 3 bases and J by 0 bases, and 11 bases separated the two germline ends. Looked up from germline, CDR1 is SGHRS and CDR2 is YFSETQ. The CDR3 covers 15 residues.

The CDR3 loop reads CASRRRGEQYF. The CDR3 DNA is TGTGCCAGCAGACGCAGGGGCGAGCAGTACTTC. The chain links TRBV28 to TRBJ2-7; D may be TRBD1 (6 bases). The length of the CDR3 is 11 residues. Germline V CDR1 and CDR2: MDHEN, SYDVKM. Trimming took off 6 bases at V and 6 bases at J, with 9 bases between the two ends.